The 2 T cell receptor beta chains below come from one sample, sequenced in a study of Ad26.COV2.S vaccination and SARS-CoV-2 variants (dated by TCRdb to the early 2020s). The method behind the library was the immunoSEQ multiplex PCR assay. Sourced from immuneACCESS, this table was stored by TCRdb with only in-frame sequences that have V and J called. A share of the clones is absent; for the studies checked, an unresolved V gene accounts for under half, and the remainder has no known explanation. This sample has 440,000 or so clones in its table, and approximately 90% of those were observed once. The leading ten clones occupy roughly 1.7% of the sample. The treatment or condition label, as the study defines it: roughly 19 received Ad26.COV2.S at low or high dose, single or two shots; about 5 received placebo; per-sample allocation not given. For vaccine and placebo recipients, the sequenced repertoires came from samples collected on day 63 after the first injection.

The sequencing used peripheral blood, collected in a trial of Ad26.COV2.S vaccine versus placebo. The source of these receptors is a person aged 18 to 65 who received the Ad26.COV2.S COVID-19 vaccine or a placebo.

The chain links TRBV4-1 to TRBJ2-3, with D uncertain. CDR3 length equals 17 residues. V lost 0 bases and J lost 2, with 15 bases in between. The germline V gene has CDR1 MGHRA and CDR2 YSYEKL. The CDR3 DNA sequence: TGCGCCAGCAGCCAAGATCCCCCAGGAACGTCCACAGATACGCAGTATTTT. Translating it yields CASSQDPPGTSTDTQYF.

The chain recombines TRBV3-1 (or the pseudogene TRBV3-2) with TRBJ1-2; 7 bases map to TRBD1. This CDR3 contains 14 residues. Trimming cost V 4 bases and J 8 bases; bases outside gene matches: 10. Germline loops: CDR1 LGHDT, CDR2 YNNKEL (reference sequence). The CDR3 nucleotides read TGTGCCAGCAGCCCTCAGACAGGGTGGGACGGCTACACCTTC. It yields the protein CASSPQTGWDGYTF.